A selection of T cell receptor beta chains follows, all from one sample in a study of chronic HIV infection and antiretroviral therapy. MiXCR was run by TCRdb on the 5' RACE reads, yielding one entry per CDR3 protein. This sample has about 31,000 distinct CDR3 sequences, with 7% to 10% found just once. Sequences were obtained from peripheral blood. These receptors all stem from an adult who had HIV and had not received antiretroviral therapy, or was an uninfected healthy control (not recorded which). The CDR3 runs from the conserved cysteine through the conserved F or W. D genes are given only for firm matches. Not every row has a clone size; where given, it reads once, few, many or a size class.

D: NA; V: TRBV6-5; J: TRBJ1-4; size: NA; CDR3: CASSYGGANGKLFF; DNA: TGTGCCAGCAGTTACGGGGGAGCTAATGGAAAACTGTTTTTT
D: NA; V: TRBV5-1; J: TRBJ1-2; size: many; CDR3: CASRQDIERYTF; DNA: TGCGCCAGCAGGCAGGACATTGAGCGCTACACCTTC
D: NA; V: TRBV11-2; J: TRBJ1-2; size: NA; CDR3: CASSLGGSRYGYTF; DNA: TGTGCCAGCAGCTTAGGGGGGTCTCGATATGGCTACACCTTC
D: NA; V: TRBV29-1; J: TRBJ2-1; size: many; CDR3: CSVEGEPYNEQFF; DNA: TGCAGCGTTGAAGGGGAGCCTTACAATGAGCAGTTCTTC
D: NA; V: TRBV12-3/TRBV12-4; J: TRBJ1-3; size: many; CDR3: CASSLAGAGNTIYF; DNA: TGTGCCAGCAGTTTGGCCGGAGCTGGAAACACCATATATTTT
D: TRBD1; V: TRBV12-3/TRBV12-4; J: TRBJ2-3; size: few; CDR3: CASRSPGTGSDTQYF; DNA: TGTGCCAGCAGGTCCCCCGGGACAGGGTCAGATACGCAGTATTTT
D: TRBD1; V: TRBV20-1; J: TRBJ2-3; size: many; CDR3: CSARDLGTGLDTQYF; DNA: TGCAGTGCTAGAGATCTGGGGACAGGGTTAGATACGCAGTATTTT
D: NA; V: TRBV12-5; J: TRBJ1-1; size: once; CDR3: CASGLEGGTEAFF; DNA: TGTGCTAGTGGTTTGGAAGGGGGGACTGAAGCTTTCTTT
D: TRBD2; V: TRBV7-2; J: TRBJ2-5; size: NA; CDR3: CASSLSSGGGETQYF; DNA: TGTGCCAGCAGCTTGTCTAGCGGGGGGGGCGAGACCCAGTACTTC
D: NA; V: TRBV10-3; J: TRBJ1-2; size: NA; CDR3: CAITEQGDYGYTF; DNA: TGTGCCATCACAGAACAGGGCGACTATGGCTACACCTTC
D: NA; V: TRBV5-1; J: TRBJ1-5; size: NA; CDR3: CASSLDGRQPQHF; DNA: TGCGCCAGCAGCTTGGACGGGAGACAGCCCCAGCATTTT
D: NA; V: TRBV10-3; J: TRBJ1-2; size: NA; CDR3: CAIMSRDYGYTF; DNA: TGTGCCATCATGTCCAGGGACTATGGCTACACCTTC
D: TRBD1; V: TRBV28; J: TRBJ1-2; size: NA; CDR3: CASSSGQGAGGYTF; DNA: TGTGCCAGCAGTTCCGGACAGGGGGCGGGTGGCTACACCTTC